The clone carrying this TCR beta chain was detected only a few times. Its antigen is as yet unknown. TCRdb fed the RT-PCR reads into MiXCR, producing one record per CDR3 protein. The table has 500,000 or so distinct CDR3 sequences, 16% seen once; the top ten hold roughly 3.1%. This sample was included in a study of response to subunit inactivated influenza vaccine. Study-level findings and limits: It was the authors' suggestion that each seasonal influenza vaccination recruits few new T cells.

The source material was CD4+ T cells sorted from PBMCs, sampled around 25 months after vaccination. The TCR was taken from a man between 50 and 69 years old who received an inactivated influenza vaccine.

The CDR3 DNA reads TGTGCCAGCAGTAGGAATCAGGCGAATGAGCAGTTCTTC. It yields the protein CASSRNQANEQFF. This chain uses TRBV12-3 or TRBV12-4 with TRBJ2-1; D is unclear. The CDR3 runs 13 residues. Trimming removed 5 bases at V and 7 bases at J, with 12 bases between.